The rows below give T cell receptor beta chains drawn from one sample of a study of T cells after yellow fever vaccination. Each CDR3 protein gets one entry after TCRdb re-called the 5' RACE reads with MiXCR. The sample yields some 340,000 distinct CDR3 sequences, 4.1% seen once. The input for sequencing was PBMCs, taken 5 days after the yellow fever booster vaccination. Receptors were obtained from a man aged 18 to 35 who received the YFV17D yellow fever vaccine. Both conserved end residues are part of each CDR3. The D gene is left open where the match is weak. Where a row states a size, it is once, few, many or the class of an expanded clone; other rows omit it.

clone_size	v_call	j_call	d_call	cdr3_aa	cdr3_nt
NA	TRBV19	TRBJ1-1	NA	CASSEQANTEAFF	TGTGCCAGTAGTGAACAGGCGAACACTGAAGCTTTCTTT
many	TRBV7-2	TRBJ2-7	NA	CASSQTGVEQYF	TGTGCCAGCAGCCAGACAGGTGTCGAGCAGTACTTC
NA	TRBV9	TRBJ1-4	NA	CASSGGAANEKLFF	TGTGCCAGCAGCGGGGGGGCAGCTAATGAAAAACTGTTTTTT
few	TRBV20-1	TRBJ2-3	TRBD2	CSAHRLAGAGRTDTQYF	TGCAGTGCTCACCGACTAGCGGGGGCCGGACGTACAGATACGCAGTATTTT
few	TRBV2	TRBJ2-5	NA	CASIKYQETQYF	TGTGCCAGCATTAAGTACCAAGAGACCCAGTACTTC
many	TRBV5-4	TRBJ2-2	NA	CASSLQTGPAGGELFF	TGTGCCAGCAGCTTGCAAACAGGTCCAGCGGGCGGGGAGCTGTTTTTT
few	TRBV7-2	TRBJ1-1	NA	CASSLVRGARTEAFF	TGTGCCAGCAGCTTAGTTCGGGGGGCACGGACTGAAGCTTTCTTT
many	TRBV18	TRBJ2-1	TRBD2	CASSPTEELAGGLREQFF	TGTGCCAGCTCACCTACAGAAGAACTAGCGGGGGGGCTGAGGGAGCAGTTCTTC
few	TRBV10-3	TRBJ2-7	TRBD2	CAISERGGGYEQYF	TGTGCCATCAGCGAGCGGGGGGGAGGGTACGAGCAGTACTTC
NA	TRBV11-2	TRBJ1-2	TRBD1	CASSWTGRYYGYTF	TGTGCCAGCTCCTGGACAGGCCGATACTATGGCTACACCTTC
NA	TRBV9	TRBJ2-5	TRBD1	CASSTPQGAGETQYF	TGTGCCAGCAGCACTCCCCAGGGGGCTGGAGAGACCCAGTACTTC
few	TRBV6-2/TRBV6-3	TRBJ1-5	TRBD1	CASLLTGVSNQPQHF	TGTGCCAGCCTTCTGACAGGGGTGAGCAATCAGCCCCAGCATTTT
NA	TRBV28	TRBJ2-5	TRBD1	CASSLRQGDQETQYF	TGTGCCAGCAGTTTGAGACAGGGGGATCAAGAGACCCAGTACTTC
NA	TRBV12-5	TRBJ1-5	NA	CASGPSGSQPQHF	TGTGCTAGTGGTCCCTCGGGGAGTCAGCCCCAGCATTTT
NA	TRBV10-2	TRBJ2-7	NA	CATKWTSYEQYF	TGCGCCACCAAGTGGACTTCCTACGAGCAGTACTTC
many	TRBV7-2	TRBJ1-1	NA	CASSLTGMGTEAFF	TGTGCCAGCAGCTTAACAGGGATGGGCACTGAAGCTTTCTTT
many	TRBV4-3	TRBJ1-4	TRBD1	CASSQAGTGDEKLFF	TGCGCCAGCAGCCAAGCCGGGACAGGGGATGAAAAACTGTTTTTT
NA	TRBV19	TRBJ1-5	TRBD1	CASSQQGGSNQPQHF	TGTGCCAGTAGCCAACAGGGGGGTAGCAATCAGCCCCAGCATTTT
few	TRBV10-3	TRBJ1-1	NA	CAIRKTQGRGEAFF	TGTGCCATTCGGAAGACGCAAGGTCGGGGGGAAGCTTTCTTT
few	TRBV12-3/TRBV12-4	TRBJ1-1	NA	CASSFFTEAFF	TGTGCCAGCAGTTTTTTCACTGAAGCTTTCTTT
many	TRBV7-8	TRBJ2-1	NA	CASSLAKPGGLYNEQFF	TGTGCCAGCAGCTTAGCGAAACCCGGGGGCCTTTACAATGAGCAGTTCTTC
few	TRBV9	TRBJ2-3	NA	CASSVDARPDTQYF	TGTGCCAGCAGCGTAGACGCCCGTCCCGATACGCAGTATTTT
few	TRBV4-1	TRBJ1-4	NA	CASSQVSTTNEKLFF	TGCGCCAGCAGCCAAGTGTCCACAACTAATGAAAAACTGTTTTTT
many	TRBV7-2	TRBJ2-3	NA	CASSLVAGLSTDTQYF	TGTGCCAGCAGCTTAGTGGCGGGGTTGAGCACAGATACGCAGTATTTT
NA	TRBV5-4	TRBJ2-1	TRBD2	CASSQRAGGFYNEQFF	TGTGCCAGCAGCCAAAGAGCGGGGGGGTTTTACAATGAGCAGTTCTTC
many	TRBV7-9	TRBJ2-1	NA	CASSSMGDEQFF	TGTGCCAGCAGCTCCATGGGTGATGAGCAGTTCTTC
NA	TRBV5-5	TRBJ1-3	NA	CASSFQPGSGNTIYF	TGTGCCAGCAGCTTCCAACCAGGGTCCGGAAACACCATATATTTT
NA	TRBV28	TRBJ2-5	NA	CASSLVGPTSGTQYF	TGTGCCAGCAGTTTAGTGGGACCAACAAGCGGGACCCAGTACTTC
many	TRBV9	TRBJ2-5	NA	CASSVELAPQETQYF	TGTGCCAGCAGCGTAGAACTAGCCCCTCAAGAGACCCAGTACTTC
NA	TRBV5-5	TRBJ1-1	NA	CASSLVRRSEAFF	TGTGCCAGCAGCCTGGTTAGGAGGTCTGAAGCTTTCTTT
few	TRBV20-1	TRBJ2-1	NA	CSARGSGAPILEQFF	TGCAGTGCTAGGGGTAGCGGTGCCCCTATTTTGGAGCAGTTCTTC
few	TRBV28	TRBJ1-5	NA	CASRPLLGSHNQPQHF	TGTGCCAGCAGACCGCTTTTGGGGAGTCACAATCAGCCCCAGCATTTT
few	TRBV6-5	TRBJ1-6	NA	CATVGGPGRLPLHF	TGTGCCACCGTGGGCGGACCCGGGAGGCTACCCCTCCACTTT
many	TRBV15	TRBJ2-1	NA	CATREGGSYNEQFF	TGTGCCACCAGAGAGGGGGGCTCCTACAATGAGCAGTTCTTC
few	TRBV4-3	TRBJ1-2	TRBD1	CASSQDTVTGGFGYGYTF	TGCGCCAGCAGCCAAGATACTGTGACAGGGGGCTTCGGCTATGGCTACACCTTC
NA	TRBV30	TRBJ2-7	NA	CACRPHREQYF	TGTGCCTGCCGACCGCACCGCGAGCAGTACTTC